These T cell receptor beta chains were read from a single sample in a study of CD8 T cells in Susac syndrome. Using its own MiXCR run on the immunoSEQ multiplex PCR reads, TCRdb lists one record per CDR3 protein. The sample yields around 170,000 distinct CDR3 sequences, just over 90% seen once. Source material: CD4+ T cells from PBMCs. The receptors were gathered from a human donor in good health. Both conserved end residues are part of each CDR3. D genes are given only for firm matches. Clone size, where shown, is once, few, many, or a class for clones that have expanded.

j_call	clone_size	d_call	v_call	cdr3_aa	cdr3_nt
TRBJ2-2	.	.	TRBV24-1	CATSTGEGTGELFF	TGTGCCACCAGTACAGGGGAGGGAACCGGGGAGCTGTTTTTT
TRBJ2-5	.	.	TRBV10-3	CAISVPGDQETQYF	TGTGCCATCAGCGTTCCGGGAGACCAAGAGACCCAGTACTTC
TRBJ2-7	few	.	TRBV29-1	CSVGRGTTYEQYF	TGCAGCGTCGGCCGGGGCACTACCTACGAGCAGTACTTC
TRBJ1-4	.	.	TRBV2	CASSYGTPTNEKLFF	TGTGCCAGCAGTTACGGGACCCCGACTAATGAAAAACTGTTTTTT
TRBJ1-6	.	.	TRBV4-1	CASSPTRGNSPLHF	TGCGCCAGCAGCCCAACAAGGGGAAATTCACCCCTCCACTTT
TRBJ1-1	.	TRBD1	TRBV5-1	CASSLVRQGDNTEAFF	TGCGCCAGCAGCTTGGTCAGACAGGGAGACAACACTGAAGCTTTCTTT
TRBJ2-7	.	.	TRBV6-2/TRBV6-3	CASSRTDGPYEQYF	TGTGCCAGCAGTCGGACGGATGGCCCCTACGAGCAGTACTTC
TRBJ2-7	few	TRBD1	TRBV3-1	CASSQFGGDSSHKTYYEQYF	TGTGCCAGCAGCCAATTTGGTGGGGACAGTAGCCATAAAACCTACTACGAGCAGTACTTC
TRBJ2-1	.	TRBD2	TRBV9	CASSVGPGTSGSNEQFF	TGTGCCAGCAGCGTAGGTCCCGGGACTAGCGGCTCCAATGAGCAGTTCTTC
TRBJ2-5	.	TRBD2	TRBV6-5	CASSPGSAGQETQYF	TGTGCCAGCAGCCCCGGGTCAGCGGGACAAGAGACCCAGTACTTC